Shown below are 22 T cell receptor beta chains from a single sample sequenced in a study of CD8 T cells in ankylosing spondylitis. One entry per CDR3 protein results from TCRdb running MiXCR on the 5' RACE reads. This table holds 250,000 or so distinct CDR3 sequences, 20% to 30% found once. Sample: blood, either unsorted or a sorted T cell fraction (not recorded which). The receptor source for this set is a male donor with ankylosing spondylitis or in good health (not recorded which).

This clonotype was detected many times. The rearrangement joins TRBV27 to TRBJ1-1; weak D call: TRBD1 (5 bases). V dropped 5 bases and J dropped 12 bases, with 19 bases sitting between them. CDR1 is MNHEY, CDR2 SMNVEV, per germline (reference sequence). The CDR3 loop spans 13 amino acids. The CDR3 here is CASSLRGSYVTFF. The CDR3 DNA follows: TGTGCCAGCAGTCTGAGGGGTAGTTATGTTACTTTCTTT.

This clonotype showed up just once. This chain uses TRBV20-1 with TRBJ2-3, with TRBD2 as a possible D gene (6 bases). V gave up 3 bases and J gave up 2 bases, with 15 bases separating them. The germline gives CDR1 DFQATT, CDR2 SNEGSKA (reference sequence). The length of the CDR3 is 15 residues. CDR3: CSARVAGLYTDTQYF. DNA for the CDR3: TGCAGTGCTAGGGTTGCGGGACTCTACACAGATACGCAGTATTTT.

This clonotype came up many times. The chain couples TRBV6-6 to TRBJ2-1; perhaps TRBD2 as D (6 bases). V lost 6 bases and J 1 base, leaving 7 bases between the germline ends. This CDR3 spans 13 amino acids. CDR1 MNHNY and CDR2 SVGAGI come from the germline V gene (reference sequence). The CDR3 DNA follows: TGTGCCAGCAGAGGAGGGTCCTACAATGAGCAGTTCTTC. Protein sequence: CASRGGSYNEQFF.

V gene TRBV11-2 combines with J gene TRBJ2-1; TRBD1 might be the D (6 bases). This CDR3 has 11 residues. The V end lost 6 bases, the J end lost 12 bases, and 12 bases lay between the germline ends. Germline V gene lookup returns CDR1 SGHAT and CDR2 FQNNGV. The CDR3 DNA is TGTGCCAGCAGTCGACAGGTAGTGCAGTTCTTC. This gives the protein CASSRQVVQFF.

CDR3 nucleotides: TGTGCCAGCAGACGCGGACTAGCGCCGCAGTATTTT. Its protein product is CASRRGLAPQYF. The rearrangement joins TRBV12-3 or TRBV12-4 to TRBJ2-3, with 9 bases that match TRBD2. J lost 10 bases, V lost 6 bases, and 5 bases had no gene match. This CDR3 is built from 12 residues.

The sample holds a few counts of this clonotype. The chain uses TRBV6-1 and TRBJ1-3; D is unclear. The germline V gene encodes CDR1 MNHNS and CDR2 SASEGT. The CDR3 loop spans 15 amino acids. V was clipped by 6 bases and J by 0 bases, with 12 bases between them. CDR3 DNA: TGTGCCAGCAGCCGTGAAAAGAGCTCTGGAAACACCATATATTTT. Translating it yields CASSREKSSGNTIYF.

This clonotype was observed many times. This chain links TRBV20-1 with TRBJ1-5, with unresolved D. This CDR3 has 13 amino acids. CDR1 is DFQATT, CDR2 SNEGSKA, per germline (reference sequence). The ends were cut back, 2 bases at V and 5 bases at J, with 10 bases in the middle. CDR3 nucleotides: TGCAGTGCTAGAATGGGCGGAGATCAGCCCCAGCATTTT. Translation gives CSARMGGDQPQHF.

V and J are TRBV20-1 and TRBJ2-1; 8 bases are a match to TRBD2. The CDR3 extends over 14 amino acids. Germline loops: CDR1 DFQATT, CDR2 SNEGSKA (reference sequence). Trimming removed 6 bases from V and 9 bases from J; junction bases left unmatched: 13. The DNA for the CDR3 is TGCAGTGCCCCTAGGGCGGGGGGTTGGAGTGAGCAGTTCTTC. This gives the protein CSAPRAGGWSEQFF.

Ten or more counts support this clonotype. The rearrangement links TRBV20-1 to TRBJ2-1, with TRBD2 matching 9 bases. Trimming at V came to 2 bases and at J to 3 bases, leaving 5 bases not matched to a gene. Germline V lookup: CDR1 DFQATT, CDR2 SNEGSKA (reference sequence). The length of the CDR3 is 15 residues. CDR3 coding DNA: TGCAGTGCTAGATCCCTAGCGGGGCACTACAATGAGCAGTTCTTC. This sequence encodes CSARSLAGHYNEQFF.

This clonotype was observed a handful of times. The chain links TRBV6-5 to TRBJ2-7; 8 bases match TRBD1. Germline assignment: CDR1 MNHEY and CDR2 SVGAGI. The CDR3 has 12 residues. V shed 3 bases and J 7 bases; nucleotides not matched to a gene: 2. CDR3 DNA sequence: TGTGCCAGCAGTTATACAGGGGGGGAGCAGTACTTC. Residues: CASSYTGGEQYF.

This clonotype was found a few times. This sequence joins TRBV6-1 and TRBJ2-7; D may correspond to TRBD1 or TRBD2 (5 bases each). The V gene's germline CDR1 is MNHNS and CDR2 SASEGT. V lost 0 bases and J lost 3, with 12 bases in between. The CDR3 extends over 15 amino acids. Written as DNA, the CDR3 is TGTGCCAGCAGTGAAGCGGGGACCGAGTACTACGAGCAGTACTTC. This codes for CASSEAGTEYYEQYF.

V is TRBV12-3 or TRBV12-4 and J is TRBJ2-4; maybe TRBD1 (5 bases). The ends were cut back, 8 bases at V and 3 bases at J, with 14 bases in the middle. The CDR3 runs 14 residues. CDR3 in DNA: TGTGCCAGCGGGGCCCGTCATGGCAAAAACATTCAGTACTTC. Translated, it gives CASGARHGKNIQYF.

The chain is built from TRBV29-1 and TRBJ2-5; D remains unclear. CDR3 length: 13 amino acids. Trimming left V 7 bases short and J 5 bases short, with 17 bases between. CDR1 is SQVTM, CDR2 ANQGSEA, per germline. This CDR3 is CSAKTDPQETQYF. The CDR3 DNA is TGCAGCGCAAAAACGGACCCCCAGGAGACCCAGTACTTC.

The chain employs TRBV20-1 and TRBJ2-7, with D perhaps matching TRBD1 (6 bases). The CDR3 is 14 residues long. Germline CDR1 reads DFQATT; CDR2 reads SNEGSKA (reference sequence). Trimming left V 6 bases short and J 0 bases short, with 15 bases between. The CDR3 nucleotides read TGCAGTGCCAGGGCCGAGACAGGCTCCTACGAGCAGTACTTC. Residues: CSARAETGSYEQYF.

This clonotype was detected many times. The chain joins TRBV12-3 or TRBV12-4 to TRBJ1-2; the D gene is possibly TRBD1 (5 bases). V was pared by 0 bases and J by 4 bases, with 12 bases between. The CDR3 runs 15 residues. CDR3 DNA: TGTGCCAGCAGTTTAGCGGCAGGGTATGGCTATGGCTACACCTTC. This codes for CASSLAAGYGYGYTF.

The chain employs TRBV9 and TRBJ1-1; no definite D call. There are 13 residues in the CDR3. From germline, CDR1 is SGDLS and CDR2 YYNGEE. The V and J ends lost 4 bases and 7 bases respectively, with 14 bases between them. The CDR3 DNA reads TGTGCCAGCAGCCTACTACAAGGCGATGAAGCTTTCTTT. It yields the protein CASSLLQGDEAFF.

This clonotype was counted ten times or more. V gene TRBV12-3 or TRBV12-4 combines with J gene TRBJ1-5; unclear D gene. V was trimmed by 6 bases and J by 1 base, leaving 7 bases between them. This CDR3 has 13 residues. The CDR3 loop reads CASRSGSNQPQHF. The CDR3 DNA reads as TGTGCCAGCAGGTCGGGGAGCAATCAGCCCCAGCATTTT.

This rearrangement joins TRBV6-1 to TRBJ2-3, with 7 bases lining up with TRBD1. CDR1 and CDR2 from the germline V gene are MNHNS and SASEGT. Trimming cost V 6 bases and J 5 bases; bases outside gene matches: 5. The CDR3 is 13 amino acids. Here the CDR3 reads CASRGTGVDTQYF. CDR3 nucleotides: TGTGCCAGCAGAGGAACAGGGGTAGATACGCAGTATTTT.

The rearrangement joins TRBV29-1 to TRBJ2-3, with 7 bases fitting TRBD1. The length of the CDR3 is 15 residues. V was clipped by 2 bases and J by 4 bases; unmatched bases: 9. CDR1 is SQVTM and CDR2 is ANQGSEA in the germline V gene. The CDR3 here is CSVESRQGVADTQYF. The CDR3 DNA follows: TGCAGCGTTGAATCCCGCCAGGGGGTCGCAGATACGCAGTATTTT.

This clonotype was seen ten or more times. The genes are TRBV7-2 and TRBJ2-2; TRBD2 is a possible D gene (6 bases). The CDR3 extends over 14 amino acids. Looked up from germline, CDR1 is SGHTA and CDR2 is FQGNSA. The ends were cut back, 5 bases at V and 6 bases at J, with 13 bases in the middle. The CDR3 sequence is CASSPRRGSGELFF. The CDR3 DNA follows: TGTGCCAGCAGCCCACGCCGGGGGTCCGGGGAGCTGTTTTTT.

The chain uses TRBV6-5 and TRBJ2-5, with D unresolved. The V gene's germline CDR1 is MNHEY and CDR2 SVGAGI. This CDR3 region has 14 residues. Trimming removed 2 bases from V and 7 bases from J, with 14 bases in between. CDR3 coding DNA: TGTGCCAGCAGTTACGCGAGCGATAGTGTGACCCAGTACTTC. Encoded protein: CASSYASDSVTQYF.

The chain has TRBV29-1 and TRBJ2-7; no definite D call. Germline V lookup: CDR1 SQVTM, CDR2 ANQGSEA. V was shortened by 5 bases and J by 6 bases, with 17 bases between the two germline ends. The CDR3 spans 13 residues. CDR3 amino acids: CSVSRRSDREQYF. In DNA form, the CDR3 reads TGCAGCGTTTCTAGGCGGTCGGATCGCGAGCAGTACTTC.